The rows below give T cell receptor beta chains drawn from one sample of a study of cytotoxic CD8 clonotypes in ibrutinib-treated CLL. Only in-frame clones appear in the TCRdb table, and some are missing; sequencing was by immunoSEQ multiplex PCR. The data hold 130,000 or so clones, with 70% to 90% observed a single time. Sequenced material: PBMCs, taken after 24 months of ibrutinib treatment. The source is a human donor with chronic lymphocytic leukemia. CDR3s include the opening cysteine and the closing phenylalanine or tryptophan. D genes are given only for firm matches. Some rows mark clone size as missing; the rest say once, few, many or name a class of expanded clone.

cdr3_nt: TGTGCCAGTCTAGACGTCGGAACAGATACGCAGTATTTT
cdr3_aa: CASLDVGTDTQYF
d_call: -
clone_size: -
j_call: TRBJ2-3
v_call: TRBV28

cdr3_nt: TGCGCCAGCAGCCTGGACGGGAATCAGCCCCAGCATTTT
cdr3_aa: CASSLDGNQPQHF
d_call: -
clone_size: once
j_call: TRBJ1-5
v_call: TRBV4-3

cdr3_nt: TGTGCCAGCAGCAGACTAGCGGGAGGGAAAAATGAGCAGTTCTTC
cdr3_aa: CASSRLAGGKNEQFF
d_call: TRBD2
clone_size: -
j_call: TRBJ2-1
v_call: TRBV7-9

cdr3_nt: TGCGCCAGCAGCCAAACCGGGACAGGGGGATATGAGCAGTACTTC
cdr3_aa: CASSQTGTGGYEQYF
d_call: TRBD1
clone_size: once
j_call: TRBJ2-7
v_call: TRBV4-3

cdr3_nt: TGTGCCAGCAGTTCCCAACCCGGGACAGGGGGTCGGCAGCCCCAGCATTTT
cdr3_aa: CASSSQPGTGGRQPQHF
d_call: TRBD1
clone_size: -
j_call: TRBJ1-5
v_call: TRBV27

cdr3_nt: TGTGCCAGCTCACCTCAGACAGTAGCCAAAAACATTCAGTACTTC
cdr3_aa: CASSPQTVAKNIQYF
d_call: -
clone_size: -
j_call: TRBJ2-4
v_call: TRBV18

cdr3_nt: TGTGCCATCAGTGAGTCGGCAGGCCGAGATGAGCAGTTCTTC
cdr3_aa: CAISESAGRDEQFF
d_call: -
clone_size: -
j_call: TRBJ2-1
v_call: TRBV10-3

cdr3_nt: TGTGCCACCAGCATCGGGACAGCCGTAAACCCGTACACCTTC
cdr3_aa: CATSIGTAVNPYTF
d_call: TRBD1
clone_size: -
j_call: TRBJ1-2
v_call: TRBV15

cdr3_nt: TGTGCCAGCAGCGTAGAAGGGGACACTGAAGCTTTCTTT
cdr3_aa: CASSVEGDTEAFF
d_call: -
clone_size: -
j_call: TRBJ1-1
v_call: TRBV9

cdr3_nt: TGTGCCAGCAGTTCTGGGGGTCCGAATTCACCCCTCCACTTT
cdr3_aa: CASSSGGPNSPLHF
d_call: -
clone_size: -
j_call: TRBJ1-6
v_call: TRBV6-6

cdr3_nt: TGTGCCTGGAGCCGAACAGGGGAGCAGTACTTC
cdr3_aa: CAWSRTGEQYF
d_call: -
clone_size: -
j_call: TRBJ2-7
v_call: TRBV30

cdr3_nt: TGTGCCAGCAGTAGCGATAGTAACTATGGCTACACCTTC
cdr3_aa: CASSSDSNYGYTF
d_call: -
clone_size: -
j_call: TRBJ1-2
v_call: TRBV6-5

cdr3_nt: TGTGCCAGTAGTGCGACAGCGATGTTGGACGAGCAGTACTTC
cdr3_aa: CASSATAMLDEQYF
d_call: -
clone_size: -
j_call: TRBJ2-7
v_call: TRBV19

cdr3_nt: TGTGCCAGCAGTTTGGAAGGGACCGGCGAGCAGTTCTTC
cdr3_aa: CASSLEGTGEQFF
d_call: -
clone_size: -
j_call: TRBJ2-1
v_call: TRBV27

cdr3_nt: TGTGCCAGCAGCTTATGGGCGGGACAGAACACTGAAGCTTTCTTT
cdr3_aa: CASSLWAGQNTEAFF
d_call: -
clone_size: -
j_call: TRBJ1-1
v_call: TRBV7-2

cdr3_nt: TGTGCCAGCAGTTTAAGCGGCCTCAATCAGCCCCAGCATTTT
cdr3_aa: CASSLSGLNQPQHF
d_call: -
clone_size: -
j_call: TRBJ1-5
v_call: TRBV28

cdr3_nt: TGTGCCAGCAGTACCGACACTTATCAGCCCCAGCATTTT
cdr3_aa: CASSTDTYQPQHF
d_call: -
clone_size: -
j_call: TRBJ1-5
v_call: TRBV5-8

cdr3_nt: TGTGCCAGTAGTATTTGGGGGGATTCTGGGGCGCCCCAGCATTTT
cdr3_aa: CASSIWGDSGAPQHF
d_call: -
clone_size: -
j_call: TRBJ1-5
v_call: TRBV19

cdr3_nt: TGTGCCAGCTCACCGGGGCGGGGACAGGGATCTTCACCCCTCCACTTT
cdr3_aa: CASSPGRGQGSSPLHF
d_call: TRBD1
clone_size: few
j_call: TRBJ1-6
v_call: TRBV18

cdr3_nt: TGCAGCGTCACCGGACAGGGGGCCTACAATGAGCAGTTCTTC
cdr3_aa: CSVTGQGAYNEQFF
d_call: TRBD1
clone_size: -
j_call: TRBJ2-1
v_call: TRBV29-1

cdr3_nt: TGTGCCACCAGCAGAGACCCCAGCTACGAGCAGTACTTC
cdr3_aa: CATSRDPSYEQYF
d_call: -
clone_size: -
j_call: TRBJ2-7
v_call: TRBV15

cdr3_nt: TGTGCCAGCAGCCCGAGTCAGGTGATGAACACTGAAGCTTTCTTT
cdr3_aa: CASSPSQVMNTEAFF
d_call: -
clone_size: -
j_call: TRBJ1-1
v_call: TRBV9

cdr3_nt: TGTGCCAGCAGTCTGAGGACAGGCTCCCGCTACACCTTC
cdr3_aa: CASSLRTGSRYTF
d_call: TRBD1
clone_size: few
j_call: TRBJ1-2
v_call: TRBV28

cdr3_nt: TGTGCCAGCAGCTTACAGGGGCGGCGCGCCACAGGGGAAGCCGGGGAGCTGTTTTTT
cdr3_aa: CASSLQGRRATGEAGELFF
d_call: TRBD1
clone_size: -
j_call: TRBJ2-2
v_call: TRBV7-9

cdr3_nt: TGTGCCAGCACACCAGGGGGGCGCTTGAGTGGCTACACCTTC
cdr3_aa: CASTPGGRLSGYTF
d_call: TRBD1
clone_size: -
j_call: TRBJ1-2
v_call: TRBV28

cdr3_nt: TGTGCCAGCAGCCAACTCGCGGGAGCCCCTAGCTCCTACAATGAGCAGTTCTTC
cdr3_aa: CASSQLAGAPSSYNEQFF
d_call: TRBD2
clone_size: once
j_call: TRBJ2-1
v_call: TRBV4-2

cdr3_nt: TGTGCCAGCAGCCCTTCCCGAACTAACTATGGCTACACCTTC
cdr3_aa: CASSPSRTNYGYTF
d_call: -
clone_size: -
j_call: TRBJ1-2
v_call: TRBV5-5

cdr3_nt: TGCGCCAGCAGCTCGGGACTGCGGGAGAAAGAGACCCAGTACTTC
cdr3_aa: CASSSGLREKETQYF
d_call: TRBD2
clone_size: -
j_call: TRBJ2-5
v_call: TRBV5-1

cdr3_nt: TGTGCCAGCAAGTTGACAGGGGCCGTCTCCTACGAGCAGTACTTC
cdr3_aa: CASKLTGAVSYEQYF
d_call: TRBD1
clone_size: -
j_call: TRBJ2-7
v_call: TRBV27

cdr3_nt: TGTGCCAGCACCCCAGGGGACTCCAACTCCTACGAGCAGTACTTC
cdr3_aa: CASTPGDSNSYEQYF
d_call: -
clone_size: -
j_call: TRBJ2-7
v_call: TRBV28

cdr3_nt: TGTGCCAGCAGTTTAGGCAGATCAAGTACTTATGGCTACACCTTC
cdr3_aa: CASSLGRSSTYGYTF
d_call: -
clone_size: -
j_call: TRBJ1-2
v_call: TRBV28

cdr3_nt: TGTGCCAGCAGCTCACTGGACAGGGGAGGAGGCCTAGGGGCCAAAAACATTCAGTACTTC
cdr3_aa: CASSSLDRGGGLGAKNIQYF
d_call: TRBD1
clone_size: -
j_call: TRBJ2-4
v_call: TRBV7-3

cdr3_nt: TGCAGCGTTAGGGACCCTTTAACCTATGGCTACACCTTC
cdr3_aa: CSVRDPLTYGYTF
d_call: -
clone_size: -
j_call: TRBJ1-2
v_call: TRBV29-1

cdr3_nt: TGTGCCAGCAAGGGACTAGCGGGGTTCAGCTCCTACGAGCAGTACTTC
cdr3_aa: CASKGLAGFSSYEQYF
d_call: TRBD2
clone_size: once
j_call: TRBJ2-7
v_call: TRBV28

cdr3_nt: TGTGCCAGCAGCCCCCAGGGCTATGGCTACACCTTC
cdr3_aa: CASSPQGYGYTF
d_call: -
clone_size: -
j_call: TRBJ1-2
v_call: TRBV7-9

cdr3_nt: TGTGCCAGCAGTTACTCCAGGGGGAACTCCTACGAGCAGTACTTC
cdr3_aa: CASSYSRGNSYEQYF
d_call: TRBD1
clone_size: -
j_call: TRBJ2-7
v_call: TRBV6-5

cdr3_nt: TGTGCCAGCAGACTGGGACTAGCGGCTTCTGGGGCCAACGTCCTGACTTTC
cdr3_aa: CASRLGLAASGANVLTF
d_call: TRBD2
clone_size: -
j_call: TRBJ2-6
v_call: TRBV28

cdr3_nt: TGTGCGCCCGGGGGACAGGGGATTACCTACGAGCAGTACTTC
cdr3_aa: CAPGGQGITYEQYF
d_call: TRBD1
clone_size: -
j_call: TRBJ2-7
v_call: TRBV9

cdr3_nt: TGTGCCAGCAGCTCCTACACTAGGCACGAGCAGTACTTC
cdr3_aa: CASSSYTRHEQYF
d_call: -
clone_size: once
j_call: TRBJ2-7
v_call: TRBV7-2

cdr3_nt: TGTGCCAGTAGGTGGTCAAGCGGGACCACAGATACGCAGTATTTT
cdr3_aa: CASRWSSGTTDTQYF
d_call: TRBD2
clone_size: -
j_call: TRBJ2-3
v_call: TRBV19

cdr3_nt: TGCGCCAGCAGCTTGGGACAGGGGGCGGCTGGAAACACCATATATTTT
cdr3_aa: CASSLGQGAAGNTIYF
d_call: TRBD1
clone_size: -
j_call: TRBJ1-3
v_call: TRBV5-1